The 27 T cell receptor beta chains below all came from one sample that was sequenced in a study of blood T cells in healthy people across ages. For the second PCR, which ran for about 7 to 11 cycles, a sample-barcoded 5' primer and a J-beta primer mix were used. TCRdb fed the 5' RACE reads into MiXCR, producing one record per CDR3 protein. The sample lists about a million distinct CDR3 sequences; less than 45% were seen once. The source material was blood. The origin of the receptors is a man aged 18 to 30 in good health.

This sequence joins TRBV4-3 and TRBJ2-7; D possibly corresponds to TRBD1 (5 bases). The germline CDR1 and CDR2 sequences are LGHNA and YSLEER. Trimming took off 1 base at V and 6 bases at J, with 19 bases between the two ends. This CDR3 spans 16 amino acids. The CDR3 nucleotides read TGCGCCAGCAGCCAAGCCCCACCCTCCAGGGTTTCCGAGCAGTACTTC. This codes for CASSQAPPSRVSEQYF.

The gene calls are TRBV4-2 and TRBJ1-2; D unresolved. V lost 0 bases and J lost 2, with 7 bases in between. Germline V CDR1 and CDR2: LGHNA, YNFKEQ. The CDR3 length is 14 residues. The CDR3 coding sequence is TGTGCCAGCAGCCAAGACCAGAAGAACTATGGCTACACCTTC. The encoded protein is CASSQDQKNYGYTF.

This clonotype was found a few times. The J gene is TRBJ2-2, the V gene TRBV6-2 or TRBV6-3; no reliable D call. CDR1 is MNHEY, CDR2 SVGEGT, per germline. The CDR3 covers 17 residues. V lost 2 bases, J lost 0 bases, and 13 bases lay in between. The CDR3 nucleotides read TGTGCCAGCAGTTACCCGGCCTCCTCCCCGAACACCGGGGAGCTGTTTTTT. It specifies CASSYPASSPNTGELFF.

This clonotype was seen a few times. The chain employs TRBV5-1 and TRBJ1-2; TRBD1 aligns across 8 bases. Germline V gene data show CDR1 as SGHRS and CDR2 as YFSETQ. V lost 4 bases, J lost 7 bases, and 6 bases stayed unmatched. The CDR3 extends over 13 amino acids. This CDR3 is CASSLDRATGYTF. The CDR3 region has the DNA TGCGCCAGCAGCCTGGACAGGGCAACTGGCTACACCTTC.

The rearrangement uses TRBV12-3 or TRBV12-4 and TRBJ1-2, with TRBD1 matching 7 bases. This CDR3 is 15 amino acids long. V lost 3 bases and J lost 4; bases outside the gene matches: 8. As DNA, the CDR3 is TGTGCCAGCAGTTTGAGGCAGGGGGAAACCTATGGCTACACCTTC. It codes for CASSLRQGETYGYTF.

This chain connects TRBV10-3 to TRBJ2-2, with a tentative D call TRBD1 (6 bases). The CDR3 is made up of 16 amino acids. Germline loops: CDR1 ENHRY, CDR2 SYGVKD. V was trimmed by 0 bases and J by 4 bases, leaving 12 bases between them. CDR3 loop: CAISESSDRRTGELFF. The CDR3 DNA sequence: TGTGCCATCAGTGAGTCGAGCGACAGGCGCACCGGGGAGCTGTTTTTT.

Concerning this clonotype: A much larger clone lies one base from this, so it may be a read error. The chain recombines TRBV12-3 or TRBV12-4 with TRBJ1-2, with D uncertain. The CDR3 has 17 residues. Deletions cut 0 bases from V and 0 bases from J, with 14 bases between. CDR3 in amino acids: CASSLARSGPSNYGYTF. The CDR3 DNA sequence: TGTGCCAGCAGTTTAGCGCGCAGCGGGCCCTCTAACTATGGCTACACCTTC.

The chain uses TRBV6-2 or TRBV6-3 and TRBJ2-1; 8 positions match TRBD2. Trimming cost V 5 bases and J 0 bases; bases outside gene matches: 9. The germline CDR1 and CDR2 sequences are MNHEY and SVGEGT. This CDR3 comprises 17 residues. CDR3 residues: CASSPTKLADSYNEQFF. The CDR3 nucleotides are TGTGCCAGCAGTCCTACGAAACTAGCGGACTCCTACAATGAGCAGTTCTTC.

This clonotype was observed at least ten times. J is TRBJ1-6 and V is TRBV7-9; D uncertain. This CDR3 contains 17 residues. CDR1 SEHNR and CDR2 FQNEAQ come from the germline V gene (reference sequence). Trimming took 4 bases from V and 10 from J, leaving 23 bases between them. The CDR3 spells CASSSHDAAGSKSPLHF. The CDR3 DNA follows: TGTGCCAGCAGCTCCCACGATGCGGCCGGTTCGAAATCACCCCTCCACTTT.

This chain connects TRBV27 to TRBJ1-1, with D perhaps matching TRBD1 (5 bases). Trimming cost V 7 bases and J 5 bases, with 17 bases left between them. The CDR3 contains 14 residues. Germline CDR1 reads MNHEY; CDR2 reads SMNVEV (reference sequence). The CDR3 here is CASTRDREGTEAFF. The CDR3 DNA reads as TGTGCCAGCACCAGGGATCGGGAGGGAACTGAAGCTTTCTTT.

On this clonotype itself: A much larger clone is a single base away; this may be a read error. CDR3 DNA sequence: TGTGCCAGCAGCCAAGATGAGGACAGGTTCAGTGAGCAGTTCTTC. It encodes CASSQDEDRFSEQFF. J is TRBJ2-1 and V is TRBV3-1; TRBD1 matches at 7 bases. Germline V gene lookup returns CDR1 LGHDT and CDR2 YNNKEL (reference sequence). This CDR3 has 15 residues. The junction had 8 bases not matched to a gene; V was cut back by 0 bases and J by 9 bases.

The chain employs TRBV9 and TRBJ2-3; TRBD1 aligns across 9 bases. Germline CDR1 and CDR2: SGDLS and YYNGEE. V trimming: 9 bases; J trimming: 4 bases; junction bases outside the gene matches: 12. The CDR3 covers 15 residues. CDR3 loop: CAITNRGQGPDTQYF. CDR3 sequence (DNA): TGTGCCATCACCAACCGGGGACAGGGCCCAGATACGCAGTATTTT.

To note about this clonotype: With a much larger clone just one base away, this may be a read error. J is TRBJ1-5 and V is TRBV20-1; D remains unclear. Germline V gene data show CDR1 as DFQATT and CDR2 as SNEGSKA (reference sequence). The CDR3 totals 15 residues. Trimming stripped 0 bases from V and 5 bases from J, with 14 bases between. The CDR3 region has the DNA TGCAGTGCTAGAGACCCCGAGAAAAGGCATCAGCCCCAGCATTTT. This gives the protein CSARDPEKRHQPQHF.

V is TRBV12-3 or TRBV12-4 and J is TRBJ2-5; D unclear. CDR3 length: 12 amino acids. V lost 5 bases and J 11 bases, leaving 15 bases between the germline ends. The DNA of the CDR3 is TGTGCCAGCAGTCTGTACTACAATGGGCAGTACTTC. It yields the protein CASSLYYNGQYF.

The chain recombines TRBV6-2 or TRBV6-3 with TRBJ1-5; a weak D match, TRBD1 (6 bases). V was cut by 6 bases and J by 7 bases, with 22 bases left in between. In germline, CDR1 is MNHEY, CDR2 SVGEGT. The CDR3 spans 16 residues. CDR3 residues: CASSQGDIRTGQPQHF. DNA of the CDR3: TGTGCCAGCAGCCAAGGGGACATTAGAACCGGCCAGCCCCAGCATTTT.

This clonotype came up a few times. V and J are TRBV12-5 and TRBJ2-3; no firm D call. The V and J ends lost 6 bases and 14 bases respectively, with 18 bases between them. The CDR3 loop spans 12 amino acids. Germline-derived CDR1 and CDR2 are LGHNT and FRNRAP. The CDR3 DNA follows: TGTGCTAGTGGCCCAGGTCCTTCATGGGCGTATTTT. Its translation is CASGPGPSWAYF.

The chain is built from TRBV7-2 and TRBJ2-3, with 8 bases fitting TRBD1. CDR3 length equals 17 residues. V shed 2 bases and J 0 bases; nucleotides not matched to a gene: 7. Germline V CDR1 and CDR2: SGHTA, FQGNSA. CDR3 bases: TGTGCCAGCAGCTTACTTGACAGGGGCGTTAGCACAGATACGCAGTATTTT. Its protein is CASSLLDRGVSTDTQYF.

This sequence joins TRBV20-1 and TRBJ2-1, with D perhaps being TRBD1 or TRBD2 (5 bases each). The V end lost 8 bases, the J end lost 6 bases, and 20 bases lay between the germline ends. The CDR3 loop spans 14 amino acids. Germline assignment: CDR1 DFQATT and CDR2 SNEGSKA (reference sequence). CDR3 nucleotides: TGCAGTAGCCCAGGGACGAGGACCTTCAATGAGCAGTTCTTC. This gives the protein CSSPGTRTFNEQFF.

This clonotype has more than one count but fewer than ten. This chain connects TRBV9 to TRBJ1-6; D remains unclear. The CDR3 has 16 residues. V lost 0 bases and J 0 bases, leaving 7 bases between the germline ends. Germline V gives CDR1 SGDLS, CDR2 YYNGEE. CDR3 sequence: CASSVVADSYNSPLHF. DNA for the CDR3: TGTGCCAGCAGCGTAGTGGCGGACTCCTATAATTCACCCCTCCACTTT.

This clonotype was counted between two and nine times. The genes are TRBV20-1 and TRBJ2-1; tentative D call: TRBD2 (5 bases). CDR1 is DFQATT, CDR2 SNEGSKA, per germline (reference sequence). Trimming shortened V by 0 bases and J by 3 bases, and 9 bases separated the two germline ends. The CDR3 spans 14 residues. The CDR3 protein is CSARDKRNYNEQFF. DNA of the CDR3: TGCAGTGCTAGAGATAAGCGGAACTACAATGAGCAGTTCTTC.

This clonotype has at least ten counts. The chain uses TRBV29-1 and TRBJ2-1; 7 nucleotides agree with TRBD2. The CDR3 extends over 13 amino acids. The junction had 3 bases not matched to a gene; V was cut back by 7 bases and J by 0 bases. Germline CDR1 is SQVTM and CDR2 is ANQGSEA. The CDR3 nucleotides are TGCAGCGCCTGGACTAGCTCCTACAATGAGCAGTTCTTC. Protein product: CSAWTSSYNEQFF.

This clonotype was picked up one time. The rearrangement links TRBV20-1 to TRBJ1-1; D call uncertain. The CDR3 has 11 amino acids. CDR1 and CDR2 from the germline V gene are DFQATT and SNEGSKA (reference sequence). The CDR3 nucleotides are TGCAGGCCAATTAGGGACACTGAAGCTTTCTTT. Translation gives CRPIRDTEAFF.

This clonotype has only a few counts. V and J are TRBV5-1 and TRBJ2-1; 7 bases align to TRBD1. CDR1 is SGHRS, CDR2 YFSETQ, per germline. The ends lost 2 bases at V and 0 bases at J; junction bases unmatched: 11. CDR3 length: 18 amino acids. The CDR3 DNA follows: TGCGCCAGCAGCTTAGGACAGGCCGAAGAAAGCTCCTACAATGAGCAGTTCTTC. This encodes CASSLGQAEESSYNEQFF.

The sample holds many counts of this clonotype. The CDR3 loop reads CSMVNPPEETQYF. CDR3 in DNA: TGCAGTATGGTTAATCCCCCCGAAGAGACCCAGTACTTC. This chain links TRBV20-1 with TRBJ2-5; D uncertain. This CDR3 has 13 residues. Trimming stripped 8 bases from V and 3 bases from J, with 16 bases between. Germline V gives CDR1 DFQATT, CDR2 SNEGSKA (reference sequence).

The gene calls are TRBV15 and TRBJ1-3, with D uncertain. Trimming took 0 bases from V and 5 from J, leaving 2 bases between them. This CDR3 region has 12 residues. CDR1 is LNHNV and CDR2 is YYDKDF in the germline V gene (reference sequence). CDR3 loop: CATSRDRNTIYF. CDR3 coding DNA: TGTGCCACCAGCAGAGACCGAAACACCATATATTTT.

The chain combines TRBV20-1 with TRBJ2-3, with D hard to call. CDR3 length: 11 residues. The V gene lost 4 bases and the J gene lost 4 bases, with 6 bases spanning the gap. CDR1 and CDR2 from the germline V gene are DFQATT and SNEGSKA (reference sequence). CDR3 sequence reads: CSAMPADTQYF. The CDR3 DNA reads as TGCAGTGCTATGCCGGCAGATACGCAGTATTTT.

The table lists this clonotype with a few counts. The chain links TRBV7-6 to TRBJ2-1; 11 bases map to TRBD2. CDR3 length equals 15 residues. V shed 5 bases, J shed 5 bases, and the junction held 5 bases outside the gene matches. The germline V gene has CDR1 SGHVS and CDR2 FNYEAQ. CDR3 loop: CASSPTSGDHNEQFF. CDR3 coding DNA: TGTGCCAGCAGCCCGACTAGCGGGGACCACAATGAGCAGTTCTTC.